This T cell receptor (beta chain) was identified during a study of blood T cells in healthy people across ages. Using a J-beta primer mix together with a sample-barcoded 5' primer, a second PCR was run for about 7 to 12 cycles. In TCRdb, the 5' RACE reads were re-called with MiXCR into one record per CDR3 protein. Of more than 700,000 distinct CDR3 sequences detected, roughly 53% appear once; the ten largest clones hold about 42%. This CDR3 spans 15 amino acids. Germline V gene lookup returns CDR1 PRHDT and CDR2 FYEKMQ (reference sequence). The V and J ends lost 4 bases and 3 bases respectively, with 16 bases between them.

J is TRBJ2-7 and V is TRBV13; tentative D call: TRBD2 (7 bases). This TCR was recovered from an elderly man in good health. Material: blood. In DNA form, the CDR3 reads TGTGCCAGCAGCTCGAGGGGGGAGGGCCACTACGAGCAGTACTTC. This gives the protein CASSSRGEGHYEQYF.